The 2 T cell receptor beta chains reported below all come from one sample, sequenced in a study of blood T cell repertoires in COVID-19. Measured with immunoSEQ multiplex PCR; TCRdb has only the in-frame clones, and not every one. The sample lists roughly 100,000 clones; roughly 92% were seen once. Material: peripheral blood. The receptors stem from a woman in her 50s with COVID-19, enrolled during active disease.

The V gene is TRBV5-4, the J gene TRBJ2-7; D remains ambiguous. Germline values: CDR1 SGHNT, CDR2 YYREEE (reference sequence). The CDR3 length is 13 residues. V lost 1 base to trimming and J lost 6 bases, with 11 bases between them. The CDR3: CASSLWAGVEQYV. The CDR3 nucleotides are TGTGCCAGCAGCTTGTGGGCAGGTGTCGAGCAGTACGTC.

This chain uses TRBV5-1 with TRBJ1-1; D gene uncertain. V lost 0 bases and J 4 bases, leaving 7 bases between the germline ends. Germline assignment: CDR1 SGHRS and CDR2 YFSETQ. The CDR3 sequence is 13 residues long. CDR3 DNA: TGCGCCAGCAGCTTGGGGCCTCTCACTGAAGCTTTCTTT. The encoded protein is CASSLGPLTEAFF.